The next 5 T cell receptor beta chains were all read from a single sample in a study of blood T cell repertoires in COVID-19. TCRdb keeps only in-frame clones here, not all; method: immunoSEQ multiplex PCR. Of roughly 300,000 clones listed, 90% are singletons. Input material: PBMCs or T cells enriched from blood (not recorded which). These receptors all stem from a woman under 40 who had recovered from COVID-19.

This chain uses TRBV28 with TRBJ1-2; TRBD1 matches at 12 bases. Germline V gives CDR1 MDHEN, CDR2 SYDVKM. V trimming: 3 bases; J trimming: 5 bases; junction bases outside the gene matches: 4. The CDR3 is 15 residues long. In nucleotides, the CDR3 is TGTGCCAGCAGTTTGGGACAGGGGGCGAGGTATGGCTACACCTTC. Translated: CASSLGQGARYGYTF.

The chain recombines TRBV19 with TRBJ1-2; D possibly corresponds to TRBD1 (6 bases). This CDR3 contains 16 residues. Germline CDR1 is LNHDA and CDR2 is SQIVND (reference sequence). The V gene lost 3 bases and the J gene lost 3 bases, with 17 bases spanning the gap. CDR3 protein: CASSIMRQALDYGYTF. CDR3 sequence (DNA): TGTGCCAGTAGTATTATGAGACAGGCCCTTGACTATGGCTACACCTTC.

The chain joins TRBV6-7 to TRBJ2-7; TRBD2 aligns across 14 bases. Being an ORF, TRBV6-7 has a function that is uncertain. The CDR3 length is 16 residues. The V and J ends lost 2 bases and 8 bases, in that order; junction bases with no gene match: 8. The CDR3 region has the DNA TGTGCCAGCAGTTACGGGGGACTAGCGGGAGTATTTAAGCAGTACTTC. It is translated as CASSYGGLAGVFKQYF.

The rearrangement uses TRBV19 and TRBJ2-3; the D is unclear. The CDR3 has 12 residues. V shed 0 bases and J shed 7 bases, with 5 bases lying between them. The germline V gene has CDR1 LNHDA and CDR2 SQIVND (reference sequence). DNA for the CDR3: TGTGCCAGTAGTATAGATATAAATACGCAGTATTTT. Translated: CASSIDINTQYF. The entire variable domain, with the rest obtained from reference TRBV19 and TRBJ2-3, is as follows: DGGITQSPKYLFRKEGQNVTLSCEQNLNHDAMYWYRQDPGQGLRLIYYSQIVNDFQKGDIAEGYSVSREKKESFPLTVTSAQKNPTAFYLCASSIDINTQYFGPGTRLTVL.

The chain is built from TRBV5-1 and TRBJ2-6; the D gene is possibly TRBD1 (5 bases). Per germline, CDR1 SGHRS and CDR2 YFSETQ. V was clipped by 0 bases and J by 4 bases, with 17 bases between them. The length of the CDR3 is 18 residues. CDR3 coding DNA: TGCGCCAGCAGCTTGGTCGGACAAATTAGGCCCGGGGCCAACGTCCTGACTTTC. This codes for CASSLVGQIRPGANVLTF.